One sample yielded the 6 T cell receptor beta chains listed below, sequenced in a study of human CD8 memory T cell subsets. Construction of TCR beta libraries was accomplished by means of UMI-labeled 5' RACE. From the 5' RACE reads, TCRdb lists one entry per CDR3 protein and no DNA. The sample table includes about 10,000 distinct CDR3 sequences. The specimen was CD8+ stem-like memory T cells (TSCM and TCM) sorted from PBMCs. The subset denotes: stem-like memory CD8 T cells (TSTEM), CCR7+ PD-1- TIGIT-. These receptors were taken from a human donor in good health.

The V call is TRBV4-1, the J call TRBJ1-5; TCRdb names TRBD1, which stays unverified in the absence of DNA. From germline, CDR1 is MGHRA and CDR2 YSYEKL. The CDR3 totals 14 residues. The CDR3 reads CASSQVRGIQPQHF.

CDR3 in amino acids: CASSTPEQGASGYTF. This chain joins TRBV11-2 and TRBJ1-2; absent DNA, TCRdb's TRBD1 call cannot be checked. This CDR3 is built from 15 residues. Looked up from germline, CDR1 is SGHAT and CDR2 is FQNNGV.

The chain carries TRBV5-1 and TRBJ2-5. The CDR3 loop spans 13 amino acids. Germline V gene data show CDR1 as SGHRS and CDR2 as YFSETQ. The CDR3 loop is CASRPESQETQYF.

J is TRBJ1-1 and V is TRBV20-1; TCRdb returns TRBD1, unconfirmable since there is no DNA. The CDR3 loop spans 15 amino acids. From germline, CDR1 is DFQATT and CDR2 SNEGSKA (reference sequence). CDR3 in amino acids: CSARDSWSGQRQAFF.

The J gene is TRBJ1-3, the V gene TRBV4-3. The CDR3 consists of 15 residues. Germline-derived CDR1 and CDR2 are LGHNA and YSLEER. The chain's CDR3 is CASSQESAAGNTIYF.

V usage is TRBV6-2 or TRBV6-3 and J usage is TRBJ2-7; the TCRdb call, TRBD1, lacks DNA for checking. The CDR3 is 13 amino acids. The V gene's germline CDR1 is MNHEY and CDR2 SVGEGT. The CDR3 reads CASSFDRGYEQYF.